This T cell receptor (beta chain) is drawn from a study of OX40 agonist ivuxolimab in advanced cancers. Notes on the research overall: Ivuxolimab was an agonistic, fully human IgG2 monoclonal antibody directed against OX40 (CD134), a costimulatory receptor. Prior anti-PD-1, anti-PD-L1 or anti-CTLA-4 therapy was permitted, and 40% of dose-escalation patients had received checkpoint inhibitors. The paper describes the monotherapy dose-escalation part (N = 52 patients) of the phase I trial of ivuxolimab. Three dose-escalation patients achieved partial responses, one with hepatocellular carcinoma and two with cutaneous melanoma. The purpose of peripheral TCRbeta sequencing was to test whether ivuxolimab changed TCR sequence diversity and led to clonal T-cell expansion. Intravenous ivuxolimab was administered to patients every 2 weeks at six dose levels: 0.01, 0.1, 0.3, 1.5, 3 and 10 mg/kg. In the dose-escalation cohort, 82.7% of patients were male, and the mean age was roughly 60 years, with a range of roughly 20 to 85. Of the roughly 51 patients in dose escalation, around 19 had hepatocellular carcinoma, some 15 had melanoma, 9 had renal cell carcinoma and 9 had head and neck cancer.

From cysteine to phenylalanine, the CDR3 is 15 amino acids long. The CDR3 DNA has 45 bases and is translated from base 1. The trim is 0 bases for V and 8 bases for J, with a gap of 13 bases between the germline ends. The germline V gene sets CDR1 to SNHLY and CDR2 to FYNNEI. Genomic DNA was isolated from the sorted cells so that the TCRbeta CDR3 region could be sequenced. TCRbeta CDR3 regions were sequenced using the immunoSEQ Assay. The table was pulled from immuneACCESS by TCRdb, which kept in-frame rearrangements only. Such tables lose some clones; where checked, under half of the loss comes from unresolved V genes, and the rest has no known cause. Counted in this sample were tens of thousands of clones; around 93% of them appeared once. 0.85% to 1.2% of the sample belongs to the ten largest clones. Turning to this clone: Its cognate antigen has yet to be identified. It has no much larger one-base neighbor in the sample; base qualities were not kept.

Patients with autoimmune disease history or receiving systemic immunosuppression were excluded from the trial. Peripheral blood for TCR sequencing was collected from all dose cohorts at baseline, on cycle 4 day 1, and on cycle 7 day 1. Samples came from an open-label, multicenter, first-in-human phase I dose-escalation trial of ivuxolimab. Adults with locally advanced or metastatic head and neck squamous cell, hepatocellular, melanoma or renal cell carcinoma were enrolled in the trial. Before TCR sequencing, CD4+ and CD8+ T cells were separately sorted from peripheral blood. On the study overall, not on this receptor specifically: The antigen specificity of the clonally expanded peripheral T cells was not determined. At doses of 0.1 to 3.0 mg/kg, clonal expansion of both CD4+ and CD8+ T cells in blood was seen between baseline and week 6. After ivuxolimab, CD8+ T cells had more expanded clones than CD4+ T cells on average. Low levels of normalized T-cell clonal expansion were also seen in some patients who did not respond. In the 0.1-3.0 mg/kg groups, partial responders had among the lowest normalized peripheral clonal expansion, particularly in CD8+ T cells.

The sample here was CD4+ or CD8+ T cells sorted from blood, taken in a trial of the OX40 agonist ivuxolimab. The sequence was obtained from an adult with an advanced solid tumor such as melanoma, head and neck, liver or kidney cancer. The chain is encoded by TRBV2 joined to TRBJ1-4; a tentative D call is TRBD1 (6 bases match). The DNA sequence follows: TGTGCCAGCAGTGAAGCACTGGGGGCTAGGGAAAAACTGTTTTTT. This codes for CASSEALGAREKLFF.